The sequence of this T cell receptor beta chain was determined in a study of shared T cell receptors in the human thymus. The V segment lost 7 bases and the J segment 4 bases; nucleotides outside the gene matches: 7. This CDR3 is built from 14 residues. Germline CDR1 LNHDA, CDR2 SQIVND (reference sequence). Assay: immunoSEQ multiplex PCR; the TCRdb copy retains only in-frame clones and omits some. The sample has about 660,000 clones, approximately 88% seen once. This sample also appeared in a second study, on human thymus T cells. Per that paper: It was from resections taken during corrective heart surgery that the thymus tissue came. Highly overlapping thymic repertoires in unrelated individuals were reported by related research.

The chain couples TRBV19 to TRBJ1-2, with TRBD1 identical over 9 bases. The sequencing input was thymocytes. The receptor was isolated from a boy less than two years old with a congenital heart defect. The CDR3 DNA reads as TGTGCCAGTACCTCCGAGGACAGGGGCTATGGCTACACCTTC. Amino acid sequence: CASTSEDRGYGYTF.